These 30 T cell receptor beta chains share one sample of origin, sequenced in a study of graft-versus-host responses after intestinal transplantation. These receptors are not linked to any known antigen. Repertoires were generated with immunoSEQ multiplex PCR, while TCRdb's copy carries only in-frame clones and drops some. The sample has about 86,000 clones, roughly nine tenths seen once; the top ten hold about 0.27%. Source: unstimulated CD4+ T cells sorted from spleen or lymph node cells, taken before transplant. The receptors were sampled from a human donor who was the organ donor for an intestinal transplant.

The rearrangement links TRBV28 to TRBJ2-1, with 13 bases identical to TRBD2. The trim removed 6 bases at V and 4 bases at J, leaving 0 bases unmatched. CDR1 is MDHEN, CDR2 SYDVKM, per germline. The CDR3 covers 14 residues. CDR3 in DNA: TGTGCCAGCAGGGGACTAGCGGGGTACAATGAGCAGTTCTTC. Encoded protein: CASRGLAGYNEQFF.

The J gene is TRBJ2-1, the V gene TRBV6-4; 15 bases map to TRBD2. The length of the CDR3 is 20 residues. V shed 2 bases and J 7 bases; nucleotides not matched to a gene: 15. Germline CDR1 is MRHNA and CDR2 is SNTAGT. As DNA, the CDR3 is TGTGCCAGCAGTGACCCAGGACTAGCGGGGGGGGAATCCCTACATAATGAGCAGTTCTTC. As protein: CASSDPGLAGGESLHNEQFF.

This clone was counted once. V and J are TRBV5-4 and TRBJ2-7; a possible D gene is TRBD2 (5 bases). The CDR3 has 14 amino acids. Germline CDR1 is SGHNT and CDR2 is YYREEE (reference sequence). V gave up 0 bases and J gave up 9 bases, with 16 bases separating them. The CDR3 protein is CASSLDSFGGWQYF. The CDR3 DNA sequence: TGTGCCAGCAGCTTGGACTCTTTCGGCGGGTGGCAGTACTTC.

This clone was detected once. V is TRBV7-9 and J is TRBJ1-6; 9 bases are shared with TRBD1. The CDR3 sequence is 13 residues long. Germline CDR1 reads SEHNR; CDR2 reads FQNEAQ (reference sequence). The trim removed 5 bases at V and 8 bases at J, leaving 1 base unmatched. CDR3 in amino acids: CASSTGGYSPLHF. The CDR3 DNA reads TGTGCCAGCAGCACAGGGGGCTATTCACCCCTCCACTTT.

CDR3 region: CASSEPGQGAYEQYF. CDR3 coding DNA: TGCGCCAGCAGTGAGCCCGGACAGGGGGCTTACGAGCAGTACTTC. The chain joins TRBV10-1 to TRBJ2-5; 11 bases are shared with TRBD1. The end of the DNA aligns better with TRBJ2-7, so the J call may be wrong. This CDR3 region has 15 residues. Germline assignment: CDR1 WNHNN and CDR2 SYGVQD (reference sequence).

The chain couples TRBV21-1 to TRBJ2-2; the table's D call, TRBD1, has no DNA check behind it. TRBV21-1 is a pseudogene segment. This CDR3 is 21 amino acids long. The CDR3 loop reads CASSKEGVFPLGQGNTGELFF. As DNA, the CDR3 is TGTGCCAGCAGCAAAGAAGGAGTTTTCCCACTGGGACAGGGGAACACCGGGGAGCTGTTTTTT.

The chain couples TRBV11-2 to TRBJ1-2; weak D call: TRBD1 (5 bases). The V end was cut by 5 bases, the J end by 7 bases, with 17 bases between. CDR3 length equals 14 residues. Germline V CDR1 and CDR2: SGHAT, FQNNGV. The CDR3 DNA reads as TGTGCCAGCAGCCCTTTGCAGGGTTCGAGTGGCTACACCTTC. Protein: CASSPLQGSSGYTF.

J is TRBJ1-2 and V is TRBV7-9; 7 nucleotides agree with TRBD1. V lost 7 bases and J lost 1; bases outside the gene matches: 21. The CDR3 length is 19 residues. Germline V CDR1 and CDR2: SEHNR, FQNEAQ (reference sequence). The CDR3 loop reads CASKPLTPGDSRLNYGYTF. CDR3 bases: TGTGCCAGCAAGCCCCTCACCCCCGGGGACAGCAGACTTAACTATGGCTACACCTTC.

The V gene is TRBV9, the J gene TRBJ1-5, with 9 positions matching TRBD1. After removal of 3 bases from V and 1 base from J, the junction contained 5 bases not matched to a gene. The CDR3 is made up of 16 amino acids. The germline V gene encodes CDR1 SGDLS and CDR2 YYNGEE. The CDR3 nucleotides read TGTGCCAGCAGCGGGGGGGACAGGGAAAGCAATCAGCCCCAGCATTTT. Protein sequence: CASSGGDRESNQPQHF.

The V gene is TRBV5-1, the J gene TRBJ2-7; D unclear. Per germline, CDR1 SGHRS and CDR2 YFSETQ. This CDR3 is built from 13 residues. The V end was cut by 1 base, the J end by 6 bases, with 11 bases between. CDR3 loop: CASSLSEPTEQYF. Here the CDR3 DNA reads TGCGCCAGCAGCTTGTCCGAGCCCACCGAGCAGTACTTC.

The chain links TRBV7-2 to TRBJ2-7; possible D gene TRBD2, 7 bases. There are 14 residues in the CDR3. Looked up from germline, CDR1 is SGHTA and CDR2 is FQGNSA. Trimming stripped 5 bases from V and 3 bases from J, with 14 bases between. The CDR3 DNA sequence: TGTGCCAGCAGCATTAGGGGGGGAAACTACGAGCAGTACTTC. Its translation: CASSIRGGNYEQYF. Full variable domain (outside the CDR3, taken from reference TRBV7-2 and TRBJ2-7): GAGVSQSPSNKVTEKGKDVELRCDPISGHTALYWYRQSLGQGLEFLIYFQGNSAPDKSGLPSDRFSAERTGGSVSTLTIQRTQQEDSAVYLCASSIRGGNYEQYFGPGTRLTVT.

The rearrangement joins TRBV7-9 to TRBJ1-5; 9 positions match TRBD1. With V trimmed by 3 bases and J by 2 bases, 2 bases remained unmatched. Germline loops: CDR1 SEHNR, CDR2 FQNEAQ (reference sequence). The CDR3 sequence is 15 residues long. Written as DNA, the CDR3 is TGTGCCAGCAGCTTGGACAGGGGAGGCAATCAGCCCCAGCATTTT. This translates into CASSLDRGGNQPQHF.

CDR3 sequence (DNA): TGTGCCAGCAGTGACGGGGTAACTGAAGCTTTCTTT. It encodes CASSDGVTEAFF. The rearrangement joins TRBV2 to TRBJ1-1; no definite D call. The germline CDR1 and CDR2 sequences are SNHLY and FYNNEI. V gave up 3 bases and J gave up 5 bases, with 7 bases separating them. This CDR3 has 12 residues.

The count of this clone is one. The gene calls are TRBV30 and TRBJ2-4, with 10 bases lining up with TRBD1. The CDR3 is 13 residues long. Per germline, CDR1 GTSNPN and CDR2 SVGIG (reference sequence). V was pared by 5 bases and J by 7 bases, with 5 bases of the junction left unmatched. In nucleotides, the CDR3 is TGTGCCTGGCGACAGGGGGCGACGAACATTCAGTACTTC. It specifies CAWRQGATNIQYF.

This clone was observed a single time. V gene TRBV7-2 combines with J gene TRBJ2-2; 12 nucleotides agree with TRBD2. The ends lost 1 base at V and 6 bases at J; junction bases unmatched: 3. Germline V gives CDR1 SGHTA, CDR2 FQGNSA. There are 16 residues in the CDR3. The CDR3 DNA reads as TGTGCCAGCAGCTTAGTACGACTAGCGGGAGCCGGGGAGCTGTTTTTT. Its protein product is CASSLVRLAGAGELFF.

The chain couples TRBV30 to TRBJ2-1; possible D gene TRBD1, 5 bases. There are 15 residues in the CDR3. Germline V gene data show CDR1 as GTSNPN and CDR2 as SVGIG (reference sequence). Between the trimmed V and J ends, which lost 0 bases and 2 bases, there was a span of 11 bases. The CDR3 coding sequence is TGTGCCTGGAGTGTAAGGGGCGGTGCCTACAATGAGCAGTTCTTC. Amino acid sequence: CAWSVRGGAYNEQFF.

The chain recombines TRBV25-1 with TRBJ2-1; tentative D call: TRBD1 (6 bases). The germline CDR1 and CDR2 sequences are MGHDK and SYGVNS. V was trimmed by 1 base and J by 3 bases, leaving 10 bases between them. The CDR3 has 15 amino acids. Here the CDR3 reads CASSEWGPDYNEQFF. In nucleotides, the CDR3 is TGTGCCAGCAGTGAATGGGGGCCGGACTACAATGAGCAGTTCTTC.

The gene calls are TRBV6-1 and TRBJ1-2, with D possibly being TRBD1 (6 bases). The V gene lost 10 bases and the J gene lost 6 bases, with 18 bases spanning the gap. Germline CDR1 MNHNS, CDR2 SASEGT. This CDR3 comprises 13 residues. Here the CDR3 DNA reads TGTGCCACCTACTTCAGGGGATTGGATGGCTACACCTTC. Residues: CATYFRGLDGYTF.

The chain links TRBV9 to TRBJ1-1; 12 bases are a match to TRBD1. This CDR3 contains 17 residues. The germline gives CDR1 SGDLS, CDR2 YYNGEE. After removal of 4 bases from V and 1 base from J, the junction contained 8 bases not matched to a gene. For the CDR3, the DNA is TGTGCCAGCAGCCTGCGGGACAGGGGGCGACAGAACACTGAAGCTTTCTTT. This gives the protein CASSLRDRGRQNTEAFF. Filled out from reference TRBV9 and TRBJ1-1, the complete variable domain reads DSGVTQTPKHLITATGQRVTLRCSPRSGDLSVYWYQQSLDQGLQFLIQYYNGEERAKGNILERFSAQQFPDLHSELNLSSLELGDSALYFCASSLRDRGRQNTEAFFGQGTRLTVV.

The chain employs TRBV4-3 and TRBJ2-7; 9 bases agree with TRBD2. The V and J ends lost 0 bases and 4 bases, in that order; junction bases with no gene match: 10. Per the germline V gene, CDR1 is LGHNA and CDR2 is YSLEER. The CDR3 length is 17 residues. In DNA, the CDR3 is TGCGCCAGCAGCCAAGAGCGGGAGGGCCGTCTTTATTACGAGCAGTACTTC. Translating gives CASSQEREGRLYYEQYF.

This clone was detected a few times. V gene TRBV6-1 combines with J gene TRBJ1-2; D may be TRBD1 (5 bases). The CDR3 runs 14 residues. CDR1 and CDR2 (germline): MNHNS, SASEGT. With 1 base removed from V and 2 bases from J, the gap between germline ends came to 8 bases. The CDR3 nucleotides are TGTGCCAGCAGTGAAGTGCCAGGGAACTATGGCTACACCTTC. Its protein is CASSEVPGNYGYTF.

The gene calls are TRBV25-1 and TRBJ2-1; 12 bases fit TRBD2. Germline V CDR1 and CDR2: MGHDK, SYGVNS. J gave up 10 bases and V 1 base, and 8 bases lay outside the gene matches. The CDR3 is made up of 16 amino acids. In nucleotides, the CDR3 is TGTGCCAGCAGTGAATGGGCTAGCGGGAGGGACGGGGAGCAGTTCTTC. Translating it yields CASSEWASGRDGEQFF. The full variable domain, its missing parts supplied by reference TRBV25-1 and TRBJ2-1, is EADIYQTPRYLVIGTGKKITLECSQTMGHDKMYWYQQDPGMELHLIHYSYGVNSTEKGDLSSESTVSRIRTEHFPLTLESARPSHTSQYLCASSEWASGRDGEQFFGPGTRLTVL.

This rearrangement joins TRBV2 to TRBJ1-1, with D tentatively TRBD1 (6 bases). V lost 3 bases to trimming and J lost 5 bases, with 10 bases between them. Germline V lookup: CDR1 SNHLY, CDR2 FYNNEI. This CDR3 spans 13 amino acids. The CDR3 loop is CASSEGRGTEAFF. Here the CDR3 DNA reads TGTGCCAGCAGTGAGGGAAGGGGGACTGAAGCTTTCTTT.

The rearrangement joins TRBV19 to TRBJ1-2, with D perhaps TRBD1 (6 bases). The CDR3 is 16 residues long. V shed 5 bases and J shed 4 bases, with 20 bases lying between them. CDR1 and CDR2 (germline): LNHDA, SQIVND (reference sequence). The CDR3 reads CASSDEGRPRGYGYTF. DNA for the CDR3: TGTGCCAGTAGTGACGAGGGACGGCCCAGGGGCTATGGCTACACCTTC.

The V and J genes are TRBV28 and TRBJ1-2, with 9 nucleotides matching TRBD1. This CDR3 has 15 residues. The germline V gene encodes CDR1 MDHEN and CDR2 SYDVKM. Trimming removed 6 bases from V and 4 bases from J; junction bases left unmatched: 9. This CDR3 reads CASSPRDREAYGYTF. For the CDR3, the DNA is TGTGCCAGCAGCCCTCGGGACAGGGAGGCCTATGGCTACACCTTC.

The chain is built from TRBV9 and TRBJ2-3; no firm D call. CDR3 length: 16 residues. V lost 2 bases, J lost 0 bases, and 13 bases lay in between. Germline lookup yields CDR1 SGDLS and CDR2 YYNGEE. The DNA of the CDR3 is TGTGCCAGCAGCGTTAGCCAGTCAACTAGCACAGATACGCAGTATTTT. This translates into CASSVSQSTSTDTQYF.

The gene calls are TRBV7-3 and TRBJ1-1, with TRBD1 as a possible D gene (5 bases). The V end lost 5 bases, the J end lost 5 bases, and 21 bases lay between the germline ends. Per germline, CDR1 SGHTA and CDR2 FQGTGA. This CDR3 contains 16 residues. The CDR3, as DNA: TGTGCCAGCAGCCCAAGCCCCATACAGGTAGGAACTGAAGCTTTCTTT. This sequence encodes CASSPSPIQVGTEAFF.

The rearrangement uses TRBV27 and TRBJ1-4; 9 bases agree with TRBD1. V gave up 6 bases and J gave up 6 bases; unmatched junction bases: 8. The CDR3 runs to 15 residues. The V gene's germline CDR1 is MNHEY and CDR2 SMNVEV (reference sequence). CDR3 sequence reads: CASSLQGAIDEKLFF. The CDR3 bases are TGTGCCAGCAGCCTACAGGGGGCTATTGATGAAAAACTGTTTTTT. The whole variable domain, filled in from reference TRBV27 and TRBJ1-4, reads EAQVTQNPRYLITVTGKKLTVTCSQNMNHEYMSWYRQDPGLGLRQIYYSMNVEVTDKGDVPEGYKVSRKEKRNFPLILESPSPNQTSLYFCASSLQGAIDEKLFFGSGTQLSVL.

V gene TRBV19 combines with J gene TRBJ1-6, with 10 positions matching TRBD1. Germline values: CDR1 LNHDA, CDR2 SQIVND (reference sequence). V lost 3 bases to trimming and J lost 9 bases; unmatched junction nucleotides: 8. The CDR3 length is 16 residues. The CDR3 here is CASSISTGGVGSPLHF. In DNA, the CDR3 is TGTGCCAGTAGTATTTCGACAGGGGGCGTGGGTTCACCCCTCCACTTT.

The chain employs TRBV28 and TRBJ2-7; D not resolved. The ends were cut back, 4 bases at V and 3 bases at J, with 10 bases in the middle. The CDR3 runs to 13 residues. Germline CDR1 and CDR2: MDHEN and SYDVKM. The CDR3 DNA is TGTGCCAGCAGTTCCAGTCCCGTCTACGAGCAGTACTTC. As protein: CASSSSPVYEQYF.